This TCR beta chain emerged from a study of cytomegalovirus exposure and HLA in healthy donors. Study-level findings and limits: Using the classifier, cytomegalovirus status was reportedly diagnosed with high specificity and sensitivity. There were some public TCRs occurring in many donors, but most TCR sequences were rare. Investigators reported 150 to 200 TCR beta chains as tied to cytomegalovirus.

Here immunoSEQ multiplex PCR was the method, and the copy in TCRdb shows in-frame clones only, minus some. The data hold about 280,000 clones, with around 89% observed a single time. About this clone: The antigen is unknown.

The validation cohort, a group of over a hundred subjects, included the donors and was separate from the approximately 700-subject first cohort. Trimming stripped 3 bases from V and 2 bases from J, with 13 bases between. The CDR3 has 15 residues. Germline V gene sequence: CDR1 KGHSH, CDR2 LQKENI. This TCR came from a woman younger than 30 in good health and CMV-seronegative. Sequencing was performed on PBMCs. V gene TRBV18 combines with J gene TRBJ1-1, with D perhaps TRBD1 (5 bases). The CDR3 sequence: CASSPGGEINTEAFF. CDR3 nucleotides: TGTGCCAGCTCACCTGGGGGGGAAATAAACACTGAAGCTTTCTTT.